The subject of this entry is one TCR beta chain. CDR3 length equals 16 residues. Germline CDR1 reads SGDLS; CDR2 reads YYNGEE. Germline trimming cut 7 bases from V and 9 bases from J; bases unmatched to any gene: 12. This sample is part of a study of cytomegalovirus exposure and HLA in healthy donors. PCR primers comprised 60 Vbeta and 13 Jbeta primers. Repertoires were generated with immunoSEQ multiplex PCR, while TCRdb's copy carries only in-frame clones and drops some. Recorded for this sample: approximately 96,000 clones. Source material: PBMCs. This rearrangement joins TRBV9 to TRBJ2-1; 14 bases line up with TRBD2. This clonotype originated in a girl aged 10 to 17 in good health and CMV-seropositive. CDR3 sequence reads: CASGPGLAGALSEQFF. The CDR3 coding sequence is TGTGCCAGCGGACCGGGACTAGCGGGGGCCCTAAGTGAGCAGTTCTTC.